The next 21 T cell receptor beta chains were all read from a single sample in a study of shared clonotypes between healthy human individuals (dated by TCRdb to the early 2020s). The library was built by means of the immunoSEQ multiplex PCR assay. Imported from immuneACCESS, the table was reduced by TCRdb to in-frame sequences with V and J called. These copies leave out some clones; in studies compared against another copy, an unresolved V gene accounts for under half, and the cause of the remainder is not known. For this sample there are about 1.5 million clones; around 98% appear just once. 0.45% of the sample comes from the top ten. The sequencing input was naive CD4+ T cells sorted from blood. This sample's cell subset or site label indicates: CD45RA+ positively selected. Receptors were obtained from a man aged 25 to 45 in good health.

The chain combines TRBV18 with TRBJ2-7, with unresolved D. CDR3 length: 13 amino acids. Germline V gives CDR1 KGHSH, CDR2 LQKENI. With 4 bases removed from V and 0 bases from J, the gap between germline ends came to 7 bases. The CDR3 region has the DNA TGTGCCAGCTCACTTGTCAGCTCCTACGAGCAGTACTTC. Residues: CASSLVSSYEQYF.

The chain links TRBV11-2 to TRBJ2-7; D is undetermined. Germline-derived CDR1 and CDR2 are SGHAT and FQNNGV. Trimming removed 2 bases at V and 0 bases at J, with 5 bases between. The length of the CDR3 is 13 residues. The CDR3 protein is CASSLRPSYEQYF. The CDR3 coding sequence is TGTGCCAGCAGCTTACGGCCCTCCTACGAGCAGTACTTC.

This chain links TRBV11-3 with TRBJ2-2; D not certain. Germline loops: CDR1 SGHNT, CDR2 YENEEA. Deletions cut 6 bases from V and 6 bases from J, with 2 bases between. The CDR3 contains 10 residues. Here the CDR3 reads CASRPGELFF. DNA for the CDR3: TGTGCCAGCAGGCCCGGGGAGCTGTTTTTT. Variable domain in full (rest from reference TRBV11-3 and TRBJ2-2): EAGVVQSPRYKIIEKKQPVAFWCNPISGHNTLYWYLQNLGQGPELLIRYENEEAVDDSQLPKDRFSAERLKGVDSTLKIQPAELGDSAVYLCASRPGELFFGEGSRLTVL.

In this sample, this clone turned up once. The V and J genes are TRBV5-1 and TRBJ2-1; D ambiguous. Trimming shortened V by 0 bases and J by 4 bases, and 8 bases separated the two germline ends. CDR1 and CDR2 from the germline V gene are SGHRS and YFSETQ. The CDR3 sequence is 14 residues long. The CDR3, as DNA: TGCGCCAGCAGCTTGGATTACATGTACAATGAGCAGTTCTTC. It translates to CASSLDYMYNEQFF.

The CDR3 sequence is CASSLDTWVSYEQYF. The CDR3 nucleotides read TGTGCCAGCAGCTTAGACACCTGGGTATCCTACGAGCAGTACTTC. The rearrangement uses TRBV7-6 and TRBJ2-7, with unresolved D. The CDR3 length is 15 residues. The V and J ends lost 1 base and 1 base respectively, with 11 bases between them. Germline loops: CDR1 SGHVS, CDR2 FNYEAQ.

The V and J genes are TRBV19 and TRBJ2-7; D is ambiguous. Trimming cost V 0 bases and J 6 bases, with 9 bases left between them. The germline V gene encodes CDR1 LNHDA and CDR2 SQIVND (reference sequence). This CDR3 spans 13 amino acids. DNA of the CDR3: TGTGCCAGTAGTATAGAGGCGCACGCCGAGCAGTACTTC. Its translation is CASSIEAHAEQYF.

The chain joins TRBV6-5 to TRBJ2-2, with D unclear. Trimming pared 5 bases from V and 4 bases from J, leaving 11 bases between. CDR1 is MNHEY and CDR2 is SVGAGI in the germline V gene. CDR3 length: 14 residues. In DNA, the CDR3 is TGTGCCAGCAGTCGTGCGATCCTCACCGGGGAGCTGTTTTTT. Translated: CASSRAILTGELFF.

Notes on this clone: The sample contains more than one DNA sequence encoding this CDR3. This chain uses TRBV20-1 with TRBJ2-5; D ambiguous. Trimming removed 3 bases at V and 5 bases at J, with 4 bases between. This CDR3 has 10 residues. Germline CDR1 and CDR2: DFQATT and SNEGSKA (reference sequence). CDR3 DNA sequence: TGCAGTGCTAGGGGGGAGACCCAGTACTTC. Translated: CSARGETQYF.

The chain joins TRBV6-5 to TRBJ2-1; the D gene could be TRBD1 or TRBD2 (5 bases each). Germline values: CDR1 MNHEY, CDR2 SVGAGI. The CDR3 has 14 residues. Trimming stripped 8 bases from V and 0 bases from J, with 11 bases between. The CDR3 DNA reads TGTGCCAGCTGGGGACCAAGCTCCTACAATGAGCAGTTCTTC. This codes for CASWGPSSYNEQFF.

Remarks on this clone: Other DNA sequences in the sample encode the same CDR3. The chain joins TRBV11-1 to TRBJ2-7; no clear D gene. The CDR3 totals 13 residues. CDR1 is SGHAT and CDR2 is FQDESV in the germline V gene (reference sequence). Trimming removed 3 bases from V and 3 bases from J, with 9 bases in between. CDR3 sequence (DNA): TGTGCCAGCAGCTTGATACCCAGCTACGAGCAGTACTTC. Encoded protein: CASSLIPSYEQYF. The full variable domain, with the rest looked up from reference TRBV11-1 and TRBJ2-7, is EAEVAQSPRYKITEKSQAVAFWCDPISGHATLYWYRQILGQGPELLVQFQDESVVDDSQLPKDRFSAERLKGVDSTLKIQPAELGDSAMYLCASSLIPSYEQYFGPGTRLTVT.

CDR3 nucleotide sequence: TGTGCCAGCAGTTCGGGACTAGCGGGAGTCGAGCAGTACTTC. Translating gives CASSSGLAGVEQYF. The rearrangement uses TRBV28 and TRBJ2-7; 14 bases fit TRBD2. J lost 6 bases, V lost 4 bases, and 2 bases had no gene match. The CDR3 length is 14 residues. The germline gives CDR1 MDHEN, CDR2 SYDVKM.

Notes on this clone: A junction boundary mismatches the germline segment, possibly from a read error. The chain recombines TRBV7-7 with TRBJ2-7, with D unresolved. The CDR3 extends over 14 amino acids. Germline CDR1 is SSHAT and CDR2 is FNYEAQ (reference sequence). The CDR3 is CASSPLGGGYEQYF. The CDR3 nucleotides read TGTGCTAGCAGCCCCTTGGGTGGCGGCTACGAGCAGTACTTC.

As for this clone: This specimen includes other DNA sequences encoding the same CDR3. In DNA form, the CDR3 reads TGTGCCACCAGCAGAGCCCAAGGTGGCTACACCTTC. It yields the protein CATSRAQGGYTF. The chain recombines TRBV15 with TRBJ1-2; D call uncertain. The germline CDR1 and CDR2 sequences are LNHNV and YYDKDF (reference sequence). Trimming left V 1 base short and J 7 bases short, with 7 bases between. The CDR3 contains 12 residues. Full variable domain (outside the CDR3, taken from reference TRBV15 and TRBJ1-2): DAMVIQNPRYQVTQFGKPVTLSCSQTLNHNVMYWYQQKSSQAPKLLFHYYDKDFNNEADTPDNFQSRRPNTSFCFLDIRSPGLGDTAMYLCATSRAQGGYTFGSGTRLTVV.

This clone is a singleton in its sample. The same CDR3 can be traced to other DNA sequences in this sample. V and J are TRBV19 and TRBJ2-7; a weak D match, TRBD1 (6 bases). With 4 bases removed from V and 4 bases from J, the gap between germline ends came to 11 bases. The CDR3 has 13 amino acids. The germline V gene has CDR1 LNHDA and CDR2 SQIVND (reference sequence). Written as DNA, the CDR3 is TGTGCCAGTAGTACTACAGGGACGTACGAGCAGTACTTC. It is translated as CASSTTGTYEQYF.

This chain uses TRBV4-3 with TRBJ1-4; no reliable D call. Per the germline V gene, CDR1 is LGHNA and CDR2 is YSLEER. The CDR3 is made up of 12 amino acids. V was cut by 4 bases and J by 7 bases, with 7 bases left in between. As DNA, the CDR3 is TGCGCCAGCAGCCTCCCCGGTGAAAAACTGTTTTTT. Translation: CASSLPGEKLFF.

V gene TRBV7-2 combines with J gene TRBJ2-4; 7 bases match TRBD2. In germline, CDR1 is SGHTA, CDR2 FQGNSA. The CDR3 is 15 amino acids. V trimming: 1 base; J trimming: 12 bases; junction bases outside the gene matches: 12. CDR3 bases: TGTGCCAGCAGCTTAGACTCTGGGACTACGTCTTCTCAGTACTTC. Its translation is CASSLDSGTTSSQYF. Full variable domain (remainder filled in from reference TRBV7-2 and TRBJ2-4): GAGVSQSPSNKVTEKGKDVELRCDPISGHTALYWYRQSLGQGLEFLIYFQGNSAPDKSGLPSDRFSAERTGGSVSTLTIQRTQQEDSAVYLCASSLDSGTTSSQYFGAGTRLSVL.

J is TRBJ2-1 and V is TRBV10-3; 7 nucleotides agree with TRBD2. The CDR3 sequence is 15 residues long. The germline gives CDR1 ENHRY, CDR2 SYGVKD. V lost 8 bases, J lost 4 bases, and 11 bases stayed unmatched. Here the CDR3 DNA reads TGTGCCATCTCTGAGCCTGGGGGGGGATACAATGAGCAGTTCTTC. Amino acids: CAISEPGGGYNEQFF.

The V call is TRBV5-1, the J call TRBJ2-7; 7 bases align to TRBD2. The V and J ends lost 4 bases and 7 bases, in that order; junction bases with no gene match: 5. Germline V gene sequence: CDR1 SGHRS, CDR2 YFSETQ. The CDR3 loop spans 12 amino acids. The DNA for the CDR3 is TGCGCCAGCAGCAAAGGGGAGGGGGAGCAGTACTTC. Its translation: CASSKGEGEQYF.

This rearrangement joins TRBV2 to TRBJ2-7; 9 bases map to TRBD1. V lost 5 bases to trimming and J lost 3 bases; unmatched junction nucleotides: 5. Germline assignment: CDR1 SNHLY and CDR2 FYNNEI. The CDR3 has 14 residues. The CDR3 region has the DNA TGTGCCAGCAGTTCACAGGGGGCCCACTACGAGCAGTACTTC. It yields the protein CASSSQGAHYEQYF.

The rearrangement uses TRBV11-2 and TRBJ2-7; no reliable D call. The CDR3 is 12 residues long. The germline V gene encodes CDR1 SGHAT and CDR2 FQNNGV. The V gene lost 5 bases and the J gene lost 4 bases, with 9 bases spanning the gap. CDR3 loop: CASSTIFYEQYF. The CDR3 bases are TGTGCCAGCAGCACAATTTTTTACGAGCAGTACTTC.

The chain employs TRBV2 and TRBJ1-2; 9 nucleotides line up with TRBD1. This CDR3 comprises 13 residues. J lost 8 bases, V lost 7 bases, and 8 bases had no gene match. The germline CDR1 and CDR2 sequences are SNHLY and FYNNEI. As DNA, the CDR3 is TGTGCCAGCATGCGCCGACAGGGGGTAGGCTACACCTTC. Translated, it gives CASMRRQGVGYTF.